These 26 T cell receptor beta chains originate from one sample sequenced in a study of shared clonotypes between healthy human individuals. CD45RO-negative, CCR7-selected cells formed the naive CD8 fraction, which excluded terminally differentiated effector memory CD45RA+ cells. Sequencing used immunoSEQ multiplex PCR; TCRdb keeps in-frame clones, though not all of them. The profile shows about 2.2 million clones, 85% to 95% of them singletons. Sequenced material: naive CD8+ T cells from PBMCs. The source of these receptors is a man aged 18 to 30 in good health. Some clones in this sample may be carry-over from other donors' samples.

A word on this clone: Distinct nucleotide sequences in the sample also encode this CDR3. The chain couples TRBV30 to TRBJ1-5, with D uncertain. This CDR3 region has 14 residues. V gave up 1 base and J gave up 2 bases, with 9 bases separating them. Germline V gene sequence: CDR1 GTSNPN, CDR2 SVGIG (reference sequence). The CDR3 bases are TGTGCCTGGAGTGGTGGGATGGGCAATCAGCCCCAGCATTTT. Residues: CAWSGGMGNQPQHF.

This clone was observed once. The chain is built from TRBV11-2 and TRBJ1-1, with a weak D call TRBD1 (5 bases). Germline V gene lookup returns CDR1 SGHAT and CDR2 FQNNGV. V shed 0 bases and J shed 0 bases, with 11 bases lying between them. The CDR3 has 16 amino acids. CDR3 amino acids: CASSLDRGSLNTEAFF. In DNA, the CDR3 is TGTGCCAGCAGCTTAGATCGGGGCAGCTTGAACACTGAAGCTTTCTTT.

The chain joins TRBV27 to TRBJ2-7, with D perhaps TRBD1 or TRBD2 (5 bases each). Trimming removed 6 bases at V and 2 bases at J, with 11 bases between. The CDR3 extends over 13 amino acids. Germline assignment: CDR1 MNHEY and CDR2 SMNVEV (reference sequence). CDR3: CASRRDGTYEQYF. In DNA form, the CDR3 reads TGTGCCAGCAGAAGGGACGGGACCTACGAGCAGTACTTC.

This clone appeared a single time. The chain combines TRBV4-1 with TRBJ2-7, with D possibly being TRBD2 (5 bases). This CDR3 is built from 17 residues. Looked up from germline, CDR1 is MGHRA and CDR2 is YSYEKL. V was trimmed by 0 bases and J by 2 bases, leaving 17 bases between them. The CDR3 region is CASSQDSGSSRTYEQYF. As DNA, the CDR3 is TGCGCCAGCAGCCAAGATTCGGGGTCTAGCCGAACCTACGAGCAGTACTTC.

The J gene is TRBJ1-5, the V gene TRBV2; D is unclear. Looked up from germline, CDR1 is SNHLY and CDR2 is FYNNEI. V shed 7 bases and J shed 5 bases, with 9 bases lying between them. This CDR3 has 12 residues. The CDR3 region has the DNA TGTGCCAGCATGCAGCCAGATCAGCCCCAGCATTTT. This codes for CASMQPDQPQHF.

This clone has a single count. The CDR3 loop reads CASRDRVLAGANVLTF. The CDR3 DNA reads as TGTGCCAGCAGGGACAGGGTACTGGCTGGGGCCAACGTCCTGACTTTC. The chain has TRBV27 and TRBJ2-6, with 8 bases that match TRBD1. With V trimmed by 6 bases and J by 2 bases, 6 bases remained unmatched. The CDR3 is 16 amino acids. CDR1 and CDR2 (germline): MNHEY, SMNVEV (reference sequence). The entire variable domain, with the rest obtained from reference TRBV27 and TRBJ2-6, is as follows: EAQVTQNPRYLITVTGKKLTVTCSQNMNHEYMSWYRQDPGLGLRQIYYSMNVEVTDKGDVPEGYKVSRKEKRNFPLILESPSPNQTSLYFCASRDRVLAGANVLTFGAGSRLTVL.

The CDR3 DNA follows: TGCGCCAGCAGCCAAAGTTCGACTAGCGGGGGCCAAGAGACCCAGTACTTC. It translates to CASSQSSTSGGQETQYF. V gene TRBV4-1 combines with J gene TRBJ2-5; 12 bases agree with TRBD2. The CDR3 is 17 amino acids. The germline CDR1 and CDR2 sequences are MGHRA and YSYEKL. Unmatched junction bases numbered 5, after V lost 2 bases and J lost 1 base.

V is TRBV29-1 and J is TRBJ2-7; D might be TRBD1 (5 bases). The germline V and J ends were trimmed by 6 bases and 2 bases, with 11 bases remaining between them. There are 12 residues in the CDR3. CDR1 is SQVTM and CDR2 is ANQGSEA in the germline V gene. CDR3: CSVRDWAYEQYF. The CDR3 bases are TGCAGCGTCAGGGATTGGGCCTACGAGCAGTACTTC.

This rearrangement joins TRBV10-1 to TRBJ2-1; D possibly corresponds to TRBD2 (5 bases). There are 11 residues in the CDR3. Trimming stripped 10 bases from V and 6 bases from J, with 10 bases between. The germline V gene encodes CDR1 WNHNN and CDR2 SYGVQD (reference sequence). The CDR3 nucleotides read TGCGCCACCGCCGCGGGCAATGAGCAGTTCTTC. Translated: CATAAGNEQFF.

The chain uses TRBV27 and TRBJ2-1; 12 bases match TRBD2. The CDR3 runs to 15 residues. V lost 6 bases, J lost 8 bases, and 8 bases stayed unmatched. Germline-derived CDR1 and CDR2 are MNHEY and SMNVEV (reference sequence). CDR3 in DNA: TGTGCCAGCAGCCCGACTAGCGGGAGTATACATGAGCAGTTCTTC. Encoded protein: CASSPTSGSIHEQFF.

The chain carries TRBV7-8 and TRBJ2-1; 11 bases fit TRBD2. This CDR3 contains 16 residues. The trim removed 3 bases at V and 5 bases at J, leaving 6 bases unmatched. Per germline, CDR1 SGHVS and CDR2 FQNEAQ. The CDR3 here is CASSFLAGGTDNEQFF. CDR3 in DNA: TGTGCCAGCAGCTTCTTAGCGGGAGGGACGGACAATGAGCAGTTCTTC.

The chain recombines TRBV7-9 with TRBJ1-2; a possible D gene is TRBD1 (6 bases). V was cut by 5 bases and J by 1 base, with 14 bases left in between. Germline CDR1 SEHNR, CDR2 FQNEAQ (reference sequence). The CDR3 loop spans 15 amino acids. DNA for the CDR3: TGTGCCAGCAGCGGCCGGGACATCCGTAACTATGGCTACACCTTC. Protein product: CASSGRDIRNYGYTF.

The genes are TRBV9 and TRBJ2-1; D is perhaps TRBD2 (5 bases). Germline values: CDR1 SGDLS, CDR2 YYNGEE. Deletions cut 3 bases from V and 7 bases from J, with 11 bases between. This CDR3 comprises 13 residues. The CDR3, as DNA: TGTGCCAGCAGCGAGGACCGAGGGAATGAGCAGTTCTTC. It codes for CASSEDRGNEQFF.

The V call is TRBV6-5, the J call TRBJ2-7; 9 nucleotides line up with TRBD1. The CDR3 loop spans 14 amino acids. CDR1 is MNHEY and CDR2 is SVGAGI in the germline V gene. The CDR3 DNA is TGTTCCTGGTGGGGACAGGGCTTAGGTTACGAGCAGTACTTC. As protein: CSWWGQGLGYEQYF.

The chain links TRBV27 to TRBJ2-2, with 9 bases aligning to TRBD2. The length of the CDR3 is 15 residues. J lost 6 bases, V lost 5 bases, and 7 bases had no gene match. CDR1 is MNHEY and CDR2 is SMNVEV in the germline V gene (reference sequence). In DNA, the CDR3 is TGTGCCAGCAGTCTACGGACTAGCGAAGCCGGGGAGCTGTTTTTT. It encodes CASSLRTSEAGELFF.

The V and J genes are TRBV7-9 and TRBJ2-7, with TRBD2 as a possible D gene (5 bases). The CDR3 sequence is 15 residues long. From germline, CDR1 is SEHNR and CDR2 FQNEAQ (reference sequence). Trimming left V 5 bases short and J 7 bases short, with 21 bases between. The CDR3 DNA follows: TGTGCCAGCAGCCCCCGGTCTGAGAGCAGGAGGGAGCAGTACTTC. This sequence encodes CASSPRSESRREQYF.

V gene TRBV29-1 combines with J gene TRBJ1-1; D call uncertain. The germline CDR1 and CDR2 sequences are SQVTM and ANQGSEA. The CDR3 loop spans 14 amino acids. Trimming stripped 6 bases from V and 1 base from J, with 15 bases between. CDR3 region: CSVADLLGNTEAFF. The CDR3 coding sequence is TGCAGCGTGGCCGACCTACTCGGGAACACTGAAGCTTTCTTT.

This clone appeared a single time. The J gene is TRBJ2-3, the V gene TRBV15; 12 bases line up with TRBD2. After removal of 5 bases from V and 6 bases from J, the junction contained 9 bases not matched to a gene. The CDR3 has 16 amino acids. The germline V gene has CDR1 LNHNV and CDR2 YYDKDF (reference sequence). The CDR3: CATSARLAGAGDTQYF. Written as DNA, the CDR3 is TGTGCCACCAGCGCCCGACTAGCGGGAGCGGGGGATACGCAGTATTTT.

The rearrangement joins TRBV19 to TRBJ2-3; 7 positions agree with TRBD1. This CDR3 is 14 amino acids long. V lost 5 bases and J lost 4; bases outside the gene matches: 6. Germline V CDR1 and CDR2: LNHDA, SQIVND (reference sequence). CDR3: CASSLQGLADTQYF. CDR3 bases: TGTGCCAGTAGTCTACAGGGGTTGGCAGATACGCAGTATTTT.

This clone was observed once. The genes are TRBV27 and TRBJ2-2; TRBD1 matches 9 bases. This CDR3 spans 18 amino acids. The germline V gene has CDR1 MNHEY and CDR2 SMNVEV (reference sequence). V dropped 6 bases and J dropped 4; count of bases not matched to a gene: 15. The CDR3 DNA follows: TGTGCCAGCAGCCCCCGGAGCCCGACAGGGGGACTCACCGGGGAGCTGTTTTTT. Translating it yields CASSPRSPTGGLTGELFF.

The chain couples TRBV15 to TRBJ1-4; TRBD1 might be the D (5 bases). The V end was cut by 0 bases, the J end by 6 bases, with 14 bases between. CDR1 and CDR2 (germline): LNHNV, YYDKDF (reference sequence). The CDR3 extends over 16 amino acids. Here the CDR3 reads CATSRDLSQGYEKLFF. The CDR3 DNA follows: TGTGCCACCAGCAGAGATCTAAGCCAGGGATATGAAAAACTGTTTTTT.

The V gene is TRBV7-9, the J gene TRBJ1-3; D is possibly TRBD1 (5 bases). The CDR3 extends over 13 amino acids. In germline, CDR1 is SEHNR, CDR2 FQNEAQ (reference sequence). V lost 8 bases, J lost 2 bases, and 10 bases lay in between. The CDR3 loop is CASGDGAGNTIYF. CDR3 DNA: TGTGCCAGCGGGGACGGTGCTGGAAACACCATATATTTT. The full variable domain, with the rest looked up from reference TRBV7-9 and TRBJ1-3, is DTGVSQNPRHKITKRGQNVTFRCDPISEHNRLYWYRQTLGQGPEFLTYFQNEAQLEKSRLLSDRFSAERPKGSFSTLEIQRTEQGDSAMYLCASGDGAGNTIYFGEGSWLTVV.

The V gene is TRBV2, the J gene TRBJ1-3; D perhaps matches TRBD1 (6 bases). V lost 4 bases and J lost 0, with 10 bases in between. Germline V gives CDR1 SNHLY, CDR2 FYNNEI. The length of the CDR3 is 15 residues. CDR3 in DNA: TGTGCCAGCAGTGGGACAGCCGTCTCTGGAAACACCATATATTTT. Residues: CASSGTAVSGNTIYF.

The chain joins TRBV9 to TRBJ2-1; 10 bases map to TRBD2. From germline, CDR1 is SGDLS and CDR2 YYNGEE. The CDR3 extends over 16 amino acids. Losses at the gene ends were 0 bases for V and 6 bases for J; bases not matched to a gene: 6. The CDR3 coding sequence is TGTGCCAGCAGCGTAGCGGCTAGCGGGAGTACCAATGAGCAGTTCTTC. This translates into CASSVAASGSTNEQFF.

V is TRBV5-6 and J is TRBJ2-7, with 7 bases aligning to TRBD2. Per the germline V gene, CDR1 is SGHDT and CDR2 is YYEEEE. J was trimmed by 5 bases and V by 3 bases; bases with no gene match: 8. The CDR3 runs to 14 residues. The CDR3 loop reads CASSSRPGGNEQYF. Written as DNA, the CDR3 is TGTGCCAGCAGCTCACGGCCCGGGGGGAACGAGCAGTACTTC.

The chain combines TRBV11-2 with TRBJ2-7; TRBD2 matches 10 bases. CDR1 and CDR2 from the germline V gene are SGHAT and FQNNGV. CDR3 length: 16 amino acids. V lost 1 base, J lost 2 bases, and 5 bases stayed unmatched. This CDR3 is CASSLVVLAGAYEQYF. The CDR3 DNA sequence: TGTGCCAGCAGCTTAGTAGTCCTAGCGGGGGCCTACGAGCAGTACTTC.